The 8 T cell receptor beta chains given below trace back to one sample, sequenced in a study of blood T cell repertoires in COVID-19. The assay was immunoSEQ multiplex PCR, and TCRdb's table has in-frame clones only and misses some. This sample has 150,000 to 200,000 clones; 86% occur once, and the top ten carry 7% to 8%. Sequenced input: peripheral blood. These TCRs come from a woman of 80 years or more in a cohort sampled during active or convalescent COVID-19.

The CDR3 sequence is CASSQGTSASYNEQFF. CDR3 nucleotide sequence: TGTGCCAGCAGCCAAGGGACTAGCGCCTCCTACAATGAGCAGTTCTTC. The V gene is TRBV3-1 (or the pseudogene TRBV3-2), the J gene TRBJ2-1, with 9 nucleotides matching TRBD2. The CDR3 has 16 residues. Per the germline V gene, CDR1 is LGHDT and CDR2 is YNNKEL (reference sequence). V was pared by 1 base and J by 0 bases, with 1 base of the junction left unmatched.

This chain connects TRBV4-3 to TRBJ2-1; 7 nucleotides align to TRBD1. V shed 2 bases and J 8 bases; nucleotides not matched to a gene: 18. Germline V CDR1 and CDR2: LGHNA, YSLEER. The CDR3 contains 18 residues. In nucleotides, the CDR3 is TGCGCCAGCAGCCAATCTACCACCGGGGCAGGGGGTAGGGATGAGCAGTTCTTC. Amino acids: CASSQSTTGAGGRDEQFF.

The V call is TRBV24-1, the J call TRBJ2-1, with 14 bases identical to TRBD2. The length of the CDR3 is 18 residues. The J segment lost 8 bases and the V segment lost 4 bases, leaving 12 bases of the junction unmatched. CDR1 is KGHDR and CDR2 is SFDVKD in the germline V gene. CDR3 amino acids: CATSDPKTSGGALDEQFF. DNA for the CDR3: TGTGCCACCAGTGACCCTAAGACTAGCGGGGGGGCACTTGATGAGCAGTTCTTC.

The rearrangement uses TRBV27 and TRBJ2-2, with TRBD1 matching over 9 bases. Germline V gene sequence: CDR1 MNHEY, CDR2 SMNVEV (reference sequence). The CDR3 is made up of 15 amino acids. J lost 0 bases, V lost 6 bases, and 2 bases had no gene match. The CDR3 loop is CASRQGAANTGELFF. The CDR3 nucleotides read TGTGCCAGCAGACAGGGGGCGGCGAACACCGGGGAGCTGTTTTTT.

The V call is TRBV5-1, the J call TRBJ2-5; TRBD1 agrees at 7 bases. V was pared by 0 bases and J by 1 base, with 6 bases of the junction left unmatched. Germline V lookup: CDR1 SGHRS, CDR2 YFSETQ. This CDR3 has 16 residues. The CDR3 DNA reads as TGCGCCAGCAGCTTGGCCCCCGGGACAGCCCAAGAGACCCAGTACTTC. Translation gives CASSLAPGTAQETQYF. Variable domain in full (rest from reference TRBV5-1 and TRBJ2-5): KAGVTQTPRYLIKTRGQQVTLSCSPISGHRSVSWYQQTPGQGLQFLFEYFSETQRNKGNFPGRFSGRQFSNSRSEMNVSTLELGDSALYLCASSLAPGTAQETQYFGPGTRLLVL.

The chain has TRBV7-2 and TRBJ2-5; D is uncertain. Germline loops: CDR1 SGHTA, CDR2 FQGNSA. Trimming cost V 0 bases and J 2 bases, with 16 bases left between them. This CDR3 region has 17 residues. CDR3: CASSLASANYEQETQYF. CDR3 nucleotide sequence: TGTGCCAGCAGCTTAGCGTCGGCAAACTACGAACAAGAGACCCAGTACTTC.

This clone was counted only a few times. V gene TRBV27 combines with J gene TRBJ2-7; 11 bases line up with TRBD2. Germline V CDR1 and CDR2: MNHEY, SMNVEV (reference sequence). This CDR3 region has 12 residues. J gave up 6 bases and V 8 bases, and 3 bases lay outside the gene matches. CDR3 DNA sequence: TGTGCCAGCCGGACTAGCGGGCGCGAGCAGTACGTC. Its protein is CASRTSGREQYV.

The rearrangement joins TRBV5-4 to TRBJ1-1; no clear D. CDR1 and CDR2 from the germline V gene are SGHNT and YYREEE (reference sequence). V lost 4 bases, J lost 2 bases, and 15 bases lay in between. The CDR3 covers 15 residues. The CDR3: CASSPTRTGNTEAFF. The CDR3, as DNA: TGTGCCAGCAGCCCTACCAGGACGGGAAACACTGAAGCTTTCTTT.